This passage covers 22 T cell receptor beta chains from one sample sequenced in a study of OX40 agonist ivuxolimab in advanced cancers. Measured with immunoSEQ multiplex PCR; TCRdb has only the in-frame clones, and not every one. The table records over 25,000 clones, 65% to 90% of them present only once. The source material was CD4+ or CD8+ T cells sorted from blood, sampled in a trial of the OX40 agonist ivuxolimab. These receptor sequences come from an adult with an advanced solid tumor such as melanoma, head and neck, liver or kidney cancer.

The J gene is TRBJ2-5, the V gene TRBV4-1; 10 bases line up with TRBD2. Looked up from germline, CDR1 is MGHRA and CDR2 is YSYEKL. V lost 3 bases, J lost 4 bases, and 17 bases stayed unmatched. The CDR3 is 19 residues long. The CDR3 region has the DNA TGCGCCAGCAGCCATCCTCCTGCCCCCAGCGGGGGGGACTTAGAGACCCAGTACTTC. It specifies CASSHPPAPSGGDLETQYF.

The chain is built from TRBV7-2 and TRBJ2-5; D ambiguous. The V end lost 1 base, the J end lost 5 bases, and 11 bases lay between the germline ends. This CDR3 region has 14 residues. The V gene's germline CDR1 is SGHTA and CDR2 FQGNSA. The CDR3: CASSLGGLSETQYF. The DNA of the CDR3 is TGTGCCAGCAGCTTAGGGGGTCTATCGGAGACCCAGTACTTC.

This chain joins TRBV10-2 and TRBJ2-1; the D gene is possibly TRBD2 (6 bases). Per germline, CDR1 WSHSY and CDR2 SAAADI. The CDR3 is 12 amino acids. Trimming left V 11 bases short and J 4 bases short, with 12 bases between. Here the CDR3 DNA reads TGCGCCGGGGGGACGCATTACAATGAGCAGTTCTTC. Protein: CAGGTHYNEQFF.

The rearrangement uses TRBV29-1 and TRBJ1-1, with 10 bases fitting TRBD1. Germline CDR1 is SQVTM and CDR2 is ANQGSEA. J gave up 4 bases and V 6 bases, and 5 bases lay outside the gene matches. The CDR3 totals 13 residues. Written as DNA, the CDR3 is TGCAGCGTGACAGGGGGCGCGGGCACTGAAGCTTTCTTT. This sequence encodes CSVTGGAGTEAFF.

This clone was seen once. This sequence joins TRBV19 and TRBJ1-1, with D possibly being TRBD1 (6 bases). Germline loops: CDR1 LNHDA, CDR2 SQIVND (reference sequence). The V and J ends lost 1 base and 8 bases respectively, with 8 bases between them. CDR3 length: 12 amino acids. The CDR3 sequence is CASSIGQVEAFF. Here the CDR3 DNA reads TGTGCCAGTAGTATAGGACAGGTCGAAGCTTTCTTT. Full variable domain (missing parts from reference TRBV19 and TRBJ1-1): DGGITQSPKYLFRKEGQNVTLSCEQNLNHDAMYWYRQDPGQGLRLIYYSQIVNDFQKGDIAEGYSVSREKKESFPLTVTSAQKNPTAFYLCASSIGQVEAFFGQGTRLTVV.

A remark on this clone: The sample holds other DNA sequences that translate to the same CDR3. The CDR3 reads CASSLVGGNQETQYF. The DNA for the CDR3 is TGTGCCAGCAGCTTAGTGGGGGGGAACCAAGAGACCCAGTACTTC. The chain has TRBV11-2 and TRBJ2-5; 7 bases are a match to TRBD2. Germline assignment: CDR1 SGHAT and CDR2 FQNNGV. The CDR3 covers 15 residues. V lost 1 base, J lost 0 bases, and 2 bases stayed unmatched. Together with reference TRBV11-2 and TRBJ2-5, the CDR3 gives the full variable domain: EAGVAQSPRYKIIEKRQSVAFWCNPISGHATLYWYQQILGQGPKLLIQFQNNGVVDDSQLPKDRFSAERLKGVDSTLKIQPAKLEDSAVYLCASSLVGGNQETQYFGPGTRLLVL.

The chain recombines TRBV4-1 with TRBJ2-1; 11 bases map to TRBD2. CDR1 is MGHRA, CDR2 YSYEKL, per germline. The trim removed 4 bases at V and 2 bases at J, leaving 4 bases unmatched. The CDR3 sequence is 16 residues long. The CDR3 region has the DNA TGCGCCAGCAGCCTAACTAGCGGGGGCGCCTACAATGAGCAGTTCTTC. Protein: CASSLTSGGAYNEQFF.

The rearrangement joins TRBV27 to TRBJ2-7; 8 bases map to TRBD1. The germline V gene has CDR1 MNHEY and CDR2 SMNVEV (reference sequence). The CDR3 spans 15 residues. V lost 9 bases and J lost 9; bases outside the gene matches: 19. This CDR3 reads CASALGPQAGGTQYF. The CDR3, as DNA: TGTGCCAGTGCGTTGGGCCCCCAAGCAGGGGGCACGCAGTACTTC.

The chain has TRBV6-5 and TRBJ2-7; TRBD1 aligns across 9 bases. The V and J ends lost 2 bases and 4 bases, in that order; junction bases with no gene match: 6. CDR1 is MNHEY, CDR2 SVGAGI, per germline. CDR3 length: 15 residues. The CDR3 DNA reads TGTGCCAGCAGTTACGGGGGACAGGGACTATACGAGCAGTACTTC. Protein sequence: CASSYGGQGLYEQYF.

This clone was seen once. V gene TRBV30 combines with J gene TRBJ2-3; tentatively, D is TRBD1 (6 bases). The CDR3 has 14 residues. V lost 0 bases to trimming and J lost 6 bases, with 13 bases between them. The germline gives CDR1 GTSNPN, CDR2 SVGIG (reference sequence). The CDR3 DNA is TGTGCCTGGAGTGTACAGGGAATTACGGATACGCAGTATTTT. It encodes CAWSVQGITDTQYF.

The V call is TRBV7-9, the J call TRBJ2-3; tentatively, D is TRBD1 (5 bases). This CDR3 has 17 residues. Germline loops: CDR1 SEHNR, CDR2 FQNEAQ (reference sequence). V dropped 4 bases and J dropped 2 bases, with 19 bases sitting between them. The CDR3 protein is CASSSFHRTRDTDTQYF. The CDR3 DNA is TGTGCCAGCAGCTCCTTCCACCGGACAAGAGACACAGATACGCAGTATTTT.

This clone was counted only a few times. In DNA, the CDR3 is TGTGCCAGCAGTGGTGACATATACGAGCAGTACTTC. It codes for CASSGDIYEQYF. The rearrangement joins TRBV6-1 to TRBJ2-7; D gene uncertain. There are 12 residues in the CDR3. CDR1 and CDR2 (germline): MNHNS, SASEGT. Deletions cut 4 bases from V and 4 bases from J, with 8 bases between.

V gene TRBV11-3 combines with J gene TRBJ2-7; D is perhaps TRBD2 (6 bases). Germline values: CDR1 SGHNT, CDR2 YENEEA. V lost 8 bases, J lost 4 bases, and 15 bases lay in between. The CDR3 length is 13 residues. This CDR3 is CASGLGGSYEQYF. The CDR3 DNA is TGTGCCAGCGGCCTTGGAGGGTCGTACGAGCAGTACTTC. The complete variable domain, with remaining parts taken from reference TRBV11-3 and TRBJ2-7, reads EAGVVQSPRYKIIEKKQPVAFWCNPISGHNTLYWYLQNLGQGPELLIRYENEEAVDDSQLPKDRFSAERLKGVDSTLKIQPAELGDSAVYLCASGLGGSYEQYFGPGTRLTVT.

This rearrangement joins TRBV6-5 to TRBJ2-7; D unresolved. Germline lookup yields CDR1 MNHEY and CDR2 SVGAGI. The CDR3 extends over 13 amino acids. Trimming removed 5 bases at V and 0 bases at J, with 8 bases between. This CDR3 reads CASSQQSSYEQYF. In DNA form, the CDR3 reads TGTGCCAGCAGTCAACAGAGCTCCTACGAGCAGTACTTC.

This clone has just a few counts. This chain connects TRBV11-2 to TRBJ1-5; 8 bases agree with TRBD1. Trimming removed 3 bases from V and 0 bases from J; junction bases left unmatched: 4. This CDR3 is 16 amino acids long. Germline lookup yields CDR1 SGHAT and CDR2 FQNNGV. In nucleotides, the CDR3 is TGTGCCAGCAGCTTGGGGACAGGTTATAGCAATCAGCCCCAGCATTTT. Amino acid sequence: CASSLGTGYSNQPQHF.

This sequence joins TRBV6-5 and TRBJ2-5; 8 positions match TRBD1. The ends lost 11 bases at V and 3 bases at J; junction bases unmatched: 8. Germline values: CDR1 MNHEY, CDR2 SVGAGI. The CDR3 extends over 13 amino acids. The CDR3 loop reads CAAEDRGEETQYF. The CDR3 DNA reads TGTGCCGCCGAAGACAGGGGAGAAGAGACCCAGTACTTC.

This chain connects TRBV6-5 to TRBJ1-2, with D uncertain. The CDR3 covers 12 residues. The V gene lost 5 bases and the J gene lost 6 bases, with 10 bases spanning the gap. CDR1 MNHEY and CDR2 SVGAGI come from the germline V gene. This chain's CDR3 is CASSEATHGYTF. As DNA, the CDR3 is TGTGCCAGCAGTGAAGCCACCCATGGCTACACCTTC.

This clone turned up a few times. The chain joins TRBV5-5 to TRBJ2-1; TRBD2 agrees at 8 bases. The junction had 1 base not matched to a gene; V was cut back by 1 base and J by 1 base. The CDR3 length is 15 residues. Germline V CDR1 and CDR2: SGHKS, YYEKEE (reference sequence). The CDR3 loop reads CASSLLAGSYNEQFF. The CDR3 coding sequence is TGTGCCAGCAGCTTGTTAGCGGGATCCTACAATGAGCAGTTCTTC.

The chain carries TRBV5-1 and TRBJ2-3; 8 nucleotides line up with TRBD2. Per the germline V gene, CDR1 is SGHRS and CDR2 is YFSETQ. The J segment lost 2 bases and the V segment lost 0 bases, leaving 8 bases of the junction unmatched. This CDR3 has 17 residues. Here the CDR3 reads CASSLVGGGTITDTQYF. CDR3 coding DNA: TGCGCCAGCAGCTTGGTTGGCGGGGGGACCATCACAGATACGCAGTATTTT.

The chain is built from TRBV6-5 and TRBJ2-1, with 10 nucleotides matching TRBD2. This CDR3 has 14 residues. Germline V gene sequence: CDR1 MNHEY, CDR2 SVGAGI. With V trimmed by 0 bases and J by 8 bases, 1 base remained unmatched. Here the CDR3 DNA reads TGTGCCAGCAGTTACTCTGGGACTAGCGATGAGCAGTTCTTC. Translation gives CASSYSGTSDEQFF.

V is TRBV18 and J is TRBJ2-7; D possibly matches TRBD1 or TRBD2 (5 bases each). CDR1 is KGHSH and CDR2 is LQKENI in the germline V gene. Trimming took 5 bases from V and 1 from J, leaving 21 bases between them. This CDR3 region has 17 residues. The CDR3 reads CASSLQPPGRSSYEQYF. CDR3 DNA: TGTGCCAGCTCATTACAACCTCCGGGACGCTCATCCTACGAGCAGTACTTC.

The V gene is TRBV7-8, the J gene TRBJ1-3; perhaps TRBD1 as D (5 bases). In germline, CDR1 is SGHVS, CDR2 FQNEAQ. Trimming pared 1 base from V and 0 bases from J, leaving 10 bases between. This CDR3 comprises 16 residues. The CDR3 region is CASSLDPGPSGNTIYF. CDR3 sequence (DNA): TGTGCCAGCAGCTTAGATCCAGGGCCCTCTGGAAACACCATATATTTT.